These T cell receptor beta chains were read from a single sample in a study of vaccination and CD4 T cells after COVID-19. Their recognized antigens are unknown. TCRdb re-called the PCR reads with MiXCR, one entry per CDR3 protein. The data contain under 9,500 distinct CDR3 sequences, 45% to 65% of them singletons. Material: CD4+ T cells from blood, cultured in vitro. All receptors derive from a human donor who had recovered from COVID-19. The CDR3 runs from the conserved cysteine through the conserved F or W. The D gene is left open where the match is weak. For some rows the clone size is stated as once, few or many, or as a class when expanded; others skip it.

V gene: TRBV7-2; D gene: .; clone size: .; J gene: TRBJ2-1; CDR3 protein: CASSLQGNEQFF; CDR3 DNA: TGTGCCAGCAGCTTACAAGGGAATGAGCAGTTCTTC
V gene: TRBV7-8; D gene: .; clone size: .; J gene: TRBJ1-1; CDR3 protein: CASRSRELRVDTEAFF; CDR3 DNA: TGTGCCAGCAGATCCCGGGAGCTCCGGGTGGACACTGAAGCTTTCTTT
V gene: TRBV10-3; D gene: .; clone size: .; J gene: TRBJ2-3; CDR3 protein: CAISGLESTDTQYF; CDR3 DNA: TGTGCCATCAGTGGCCTAGAAAGCACAGATACGCAGTATTTT
V gene: TRBV21-1; D gene: .; clone size: .; J gene: TRBJ1-4; CDR3 protein: CASPRGGSFYEKLFF; CDR3 DNA: TGTGCCAGCCCCCGGGGGGGCAGTTTTTATGAAAAACTGTTTTTT
V gene: TRBV6-1; D gene: TRBD1; clone size: .; J gene: TRBJ1-5; CDR3 protein: CASSGQGNGEYSNQPQHF; CDR3 DNA: TGTGCCAGCAGCGGACAGGGGAACGGGGAGTATAGCAATCAGCCCCAGCATTTT
V gene: TRBV7-3; D gene: .; clone size: .; J gene: TRBJ2-2; CDR3 protein: CASSLGGAGTGELFF; CDR3 DNA: TGTGCCAGCAGCTTGGGGGGGGCGGGCACCGGGGAGCTGTTTTTT
V gene: TRBV6-2/TRBV6-3; D gene: TRBD1; clone size: .; J gene: TRBJ1-2; CDR3 protein: CASHSSGTGERRHGYTF; CDR3 DNA: TGTGCCAGTCATTCATCCGGGACAGGGGAGAGGAGGCATGGCTACACCTTC
V gene: TRBV7-3; D gene: .; clone size: .; J gene: TRBJ2-1; CDR3 protein: CASSYRRQSEQFF; CDR3 DNA: TGTGCCAGCAGCTACCGCCGACAGTCTGAGCAGTTCTTC
V gene: TRBV7-2; D gene: TRBD1; clone size: .; J gene: TRBJ2-1; CDR3 protein: CASSGTGAIEQFF; CDR3 DNA: TGTGCCAGCAGCGGGACAGGGGCCATTGAGCAGTTCTTC
V gene: TRBV7-2; D gene: .; clone size: .; J gene: TRBJ2-3; CDR3 protein: CASSLAGLRTDTQYF; CDR3 DNA: TGTGCCAGCAGCTTAGCGGGGCTGCGCACAGATACGCAGTATTTT
V gene: TRBV11-2; D gene: .; clone size: once; J gene: TRBJ2-3; CDR3 protein: CASSLNRGGDTQYF; CDR3 DNA: TGTGCCAGCAGCTTAAACAGGGGAGGAGATACGCAGTATTTT
V gene: TRBV7-2; D gene: .; clone size: .; J gene: TRBJ1-1; CDR3 protein: CASSLGTEVEAFF; CDR3 DNA: TGTGCCAGCAGCTTAGGGACAGAGGTTGAAGCTTTCTTT
V gene: TRBV15; D gene: .; clone size: few; J gene: TRBJ1-3; CDR3 protein: CATSRGQGLGNTIYF; CDR3 DNA: TGTGCCACCAGCAGAGGGCAGGGTCTTGGAAACACCATATATTTT
V gene: TRBV6-2/TRBV6-3; D gene: .; clone size: few; J gene: TRBJ1-2; CDR3 protein: CASSYSPQGEGYTF; CDR3 DNA: TGTGCCAGCAGTTACTCGCCCCAGGGTGAAGGCTACACCTTC
V gene: TRBV20-1; D gene: TRBD1; clone size: few; J gene: TRBJ1-1; CDR3 protein: CSARDPGQGNTEAFF; CDR3 DNA: TGCAGTGCTAGAGACCCTGGACAGGGAAACACTGAAGCTTTCTTT
V gene: TRBV7-9; D gene: TRBD1; clone size: .; J gene: TRBJ1-2; CDR3 protein: CASRSTGWGYTF; CDR3 DNA: TGTGCCAGCAGGTCGACAGGGTGGGGCTACACCTTC
V gene: TRBV7-2; D gene: .; clone size: .; J gene: TRBJ1-6; CDR3 protein: CASSLRGSYNSPLHF; CDR3 DNA: TGTGCCAGCAGCTTACGTGGTTCCTATAATTCACCCCTCCACTTT
V gene: TRBV7-2; D gene: TRBD1; clone size: once; J gene: TRBJ2-1; CDR3 protein: CASSAGTAYNEQFF; CDR3 DNA: TGTGCCAGCAGCGCCGGGACAGCCTACAATGAGCAGTTCTTC
V gene: TRBV2; D gene: .; clone size: .; J gene: TRBJ1-5; CDR3 protein: CASSLGGQNNQPQHF; CDR3 DNA: TGTGCCAGTTCCCTGGGGGGCCAAAACAATCAGCCCCAGCATTTT
V gene: TRBV11-3; D gene: .; clone size: .; J gene: TRBJ1-6; CDR3 protein: CASSLDQGSNSPLHF; CDR3 DNA: TGTGCCAGCAGCTTAGATCAGGGCAGTAATTCACCCCTCCACTTT
V gene: TRBV2; D gene: TRBD1; clone size: few; J gene: TRBJ2-7; CDR3 protein: CASSEVGTAYEQYF; CDR3 DNA: TGTGCCAGCAGTGAAGTAGGGACAGCCTACGAGCAGTACTTC
V gene: TRBV24-1; D gene: TRBD1; clone size: .; J gene: TRBJ2-1; CDR3 protein: CATSDTGTGGPTYNEQFF; CDR3 DNA: TGTGCCACCAGTGATACCGGGACAGGGGGACCGACCTACAATGAGCAGTTCTTC
V gene: TRBV20-1; D gene: .; clone size: once; J gene: TRBJ1-1; CDR3 protein: CSARAGEF; CDR3 DNA: TGCAGTGCTAGGGCAGGGGAATTT
V gene: TRBV15; D gene: .; clone size: .; J gene: TRBJ2-1; CDR3 protein: CATSRGGPSREQFF; CDR3 DNA: TGTGCCACCAGCAGAGGAGGGCCGAGTAGAGAGCAGTTCTTC
V gene: TRBV20-1; D gene: TRBD1; clone size: few; J gene: TRBJ1-2; CDR3 protein: CSARAAGQPIYGYTF; CDR3 DNA: TGCAGTGCTAGGGCGGCGGGACAGCCGATCTATGGCTACACCTTC
V gene: TRBV2; D gene: .; clone size: .; J gene: TRBJ1-1; CDR3 protein: CASSEVRGGTEAFF; CDR3 DNA: TGTGCCAGCAGTGAAGTGAGGGGGGGAACTGAAGCTTTCTTT
V gene: TRBV2; D gene: .; clone size: .; J gene: TRBJ1-2; CDR3 protein: CASVVGAGLENGYTF; CDR3 DNA: TGTGCCAGCGTGGTCGGGGCAGGTCTCGAAAATGGCTACACCTTC
V gene: TRBV7-2; D gene: .; clone size: .; J gene: TRBJ2-2; CDR3 protein: CASSLGGLGTGELFF; CDR3 DNA: TGTGCCAGCAGCTTAGGAGGGTTGGGCACCGGGGAGCTGTTTTTT
V gene: TRBV20-1; D gene: .; clone size: .; J gene: TRBJ2-3; CDR3 protein: CSSTSGSDTQYF; CDR3 DNA: TGCAGCTCGACTAGTGGGTCAGATACGCAGTATTTT
V gene: TRBV20-1; D gene: TRBD2; clone size: few; J gene: TRBJ2-3; CDR3 protein: CSAGTSGTDTQYF; CDR3 DNA: TGCAGTGCCGGGACTAGCGGTACAGATACGCAGTATTTT
V gene: TRBV6-2/TRBV6-3; D gene: TRBD1; clone size: .; J gene: TRBJ1-5; CDR3 protein: CASSPWDRVNQPQHF; CDR3 DNA: TGTGCCAGCAGTCCTTGGGACAGGGTAAATCAGCCCCAGCATTTT
V gene: TRBV7-2; D gene: .; clone size: .; J gene: TRBJ2-5; CDR3 protein: CASSLGLSGSETQYF; CDR3 DNA: TGTGCCAGCAGCTTGGGTCTGTCTGGGTCAGAGACCCAGTACTTC
V gene: TRBV20-1; D gene: TRBD2; clone size: .; J gene: TRBJ2-1; CDR3 protein: CSARDLGGYNEQFF; CDR3 DNA: TGCAGTGCTAGAGATCTGGGGGGGTACAATGAGCAGTTCTTC
V gene: TRBV24-1; D gene: .; clone size: .; J gene: TRBJ2-3; CDR3 protein: CATSDFTLGPTDTQYF; CDR3 DNA: TGTGCCACCAGTGATTTCACTTTGGGCCCCACAGATACGCAGTATTTT
V gene: TRBV20-1; D gene: .; clone size: few; J gene: TRBJ1-2; CDR3 protein: CSAITPGRGSGYTF; CDR3 DNA: TGCAGTGCTATAACCCCGGGACGGGGGTCAGGCTACACCTTC
V gene: TRBV4-3; D gene: .; clone size: .; J gene: TRBJ1-2; CDR3 protein: CASSPDGWGAGNYGYTF; CDR3 DNA: TGCGCCAGCAGCCCAGATGGGTGGGGGGCTGGTAACTATGGCTACACCTTC
V gene: TRBV19; D gene: TRBD1; clone size: .; J gene: TRBJ2-1; CDR3 protein: CASSLQGALFGAYNEQFF; CDR3 DNA: TGTGCCAGTAGTCTACAGGGGGCCCTGTTCGGCGCCTACAATGAGCAGTTCTTC
V gene: TRBV19; D gene: TRBD2; clone size: .; J gene: TRBJ2-3; CDR3 protein: CASSIERGTSGGSTDTQYF; CDR3 DNA: TGTGCCAGTAGTATAGAGAGAGGGACTAGCGGGGGGAGCACAGATACGCAGTATTTT